Presented here are 29 T cell receptor beta chains from one specimen sequenced in a study of cytomegalovirus exposure and HLA in healthy donors. Produced via immunoSEQ multiplex PCR; TCRdb's table is partial and in-frame only. The table includes 150,000 to 200,000 clones, 84% detected once. Specimen: PBMCs. Receptor source: a man aged 25 to 45 in good health and CMV-seropositive.

V is TRBV10-1 and J is TRBJ2-7, with D perhaps TRBD2 (5 bases). Germline V gives CDR1 WNHNN, CDR2 SYGVQD (reference sequence). V was pared by 1 base and J by 6 bases, with 10 bases between. This CDR3 has 13 residues. The CDR3 DNA reads as TGCGCCAGCAGTGAGTGGACTGCTGGCGAGCAGTACTTC. Translation: CASSEWTAGEQYF.

The chain is built from TRBV7-6 and TRBJ1-2, with 7 bases identical to TRBD1. The CDR3 runs 18 residues. After removal of 4 bases from V and 2 bases from J, the junction contained 16 bases not matched to a gene. Germline values: CDR1 SGHVS, CDR2 FNYEAQ. CDR3 residues: CASSSTFRDRAINYGYTF. The DNA of the CDR3 is TGTGCCAGCAGCTCAACTTTTAGAGACAGGGCGATAAACTATGGCTACACCTTC.

J is TRBJ2-7 and V is TRBV13; tentative D call: TRBD2 (5 bases). The CDR3 extends over 13 amino acids. Germline lookup yields CDR1 PRHDT and CDR2 FYEKMQ (reference sequence). V gave up 5 bases and J gave up 1 base, with 9 bases separating them. CDR3 nucleotides: TGTGCCAGCAGCCACTTAGCGTCCTACGAGCAGTACTTC. This codes for CASSHLASYEQYF.

This clone was counted a single time. This sequence joins TRBV30 and TRBJ2-3, with D maybe TRBD1 (5 bases). Looked up from germline, CDR1 is GTSNPN and CDR2 is SVGIG (reference sequence). Trimming took off 6 bases at V and 12 bases at J, with 16 bases between the two ends. The CDR3 consists of 11 residues. The CDR3 DNA is TGTGCCTGCACAGGTTTTAGGGGCCAGTATTTT. It is translated as CACTGFRGQYF.

This chain connects TRBV6-5 to TRBJ1-5; D gene uncertain. V lost 6 bases and J lost 4, with 10 bases in between. Per germline, CDR1 MNHEY and CDR2 SVGAGI. There are 13 residues in the CDR3. DNA for the CDR3: TGTGCCAGCAGGGCGGGTCAAAATCAGCCCCAGCATTTT. The encoded protein is CASRAGQNQPQHF.

This clone was detected only once. V and J are TRBV29-1 and TRBJ1-2; 7 positions match TRBD1. V lost 5 bases, J lost 6 bases, and 18 bases stayed unmatched. The CDR3 runs to 16 residues. Germline lookup yields CDR1 SQVTM and CDR2 ANQGSEA. CDR3: CSVSPWGPTGTNGYTF. CDR3 in DNA: TGCAGCGTTTCCCCCTGGGGCCCGACAGGGACGAATGGCTACACCTTC.

The chain uses TRBV9 and TRBJ2-7, with 10 positions matching TRBD2. Germline assignment: CDR1 SGDLS and CDR2 YYNGEE. The CDR3 has 15 residues. Germline trimming cut 0 bases from V and 1 base from J; bases unmatched to any gene: 1. CDR3 sequence reads: CASSVGTSGSYEQYF. DNA for the CDR3: TGTGCCAGCAGCGTAGGGACTAGCGGATCCTACGAGCAGTACTTC.

The rearrangement joins TRBV11-2 to TRBJ1-1; perhaps TRBD1 as D (5 bases). The V gene's germline CDR1 is SGHAT and CDR2 FQNNGV. The length of the CDR3 is 12 residues. DNA for the CDR3: TGTGCAGTGGGCGGGGGTAGCACTGAAGCTTTCTTT. It translates to CAVGGGSTEAFF.

The CDR3 coding sequence is TGCGCCAGCAGCGGGGGACAGGGGGCTGTAGGTACCAACGCTTTCTTT. This sequence encodes CASSGGQGAVGTNAFF. The gene calls are TRBV5-1 and TRBJ1-1; TRBD1 matches 12 bases. Germline V gives CDR1 SGHRS, CDR2 YFSETQ. The CDR3 contains 16 residues. The trim removed 4 bases at V and 11 bases at J, leaving 15 bases unmatched.

The CDR3 sequence is CASSPDTDGYTF. The CDR3 DNA sequence: TGTGCCAGCAGTCCGGACACAGATGGCTACACCTTC. V and J are TRBV2 and TRBJ1-2, with D possibly matching TRBD1 (5 bases). The germline gives CDR1 SNHLY, CDR2 FYNNEI. This CDR3 is built from 12 residues. The ends were cut back, 5 bases at V and 6 bases at J, with 10 bases in the middle.

This sequence joins TRBV5-4 and TRBJ2-7, with TRBD2 as a possible D gene (6 bases). Trimming stripped 4 bases from V and 0 bases from J, with 14 bases between. The CDR3 consists of 15 residues. Germline CDR1 is SGHNT and CDR2 is YYREEE (reference sequence). CDR3 DNA sequence: TGTGCCAGCAGCCGGGGGACGGGGGACTCCTACGAGCAGTACTTC. It encodes CASSRGTGDSYEQYF.

V and J are TRBV7-2 and TRBJ2-3; 9 bases agree with TRBD2. The CDR3 sequence is 17 residues long. V shed 4 bases and J 0 bases; nucleotides not matched to a gene: 8. From germline, CDR1 is SGHTA and CDR2 FQGNSA. CDR3 sequence: CASSSSLAGRSTDTQYF. In nucleotides, the CDR3 is TGTGCCAGCAGCTCGTCCCTAGCGGGAAGGAGCACAGATACGCAGTATTTT.

The chain uses TRBV28 and TRBJ1-1; D is possibly TRBD1 (5 bases). CDR3 length equals 12 residues. The germline CDR1 and CDR2 sequences are MDHEN and SYDVKM. V gave up 8 bases and J gave up 1 base, with 8 bases separating them. CDR3 in amino acids: CASGGENTEAFF. CDR3 in DNA: TGTGCCAGCGGGGGGGAGAACACTGAAGCTTTCTTT.

This rearrangement joins TRBV11-3 to TRBJ2-7, with TRBD1 identical over 9 bases. CDR3 length: 13 residues. With V trimmed by 9 bases and J by 6 bases, 9 bases remained unmatched. The germline V gene has CDR1 SGHNT and CDR2 YENEEA. This chain's CDR3 is CARTGGGNGEQYF. For the CDR3, the DNA is TGTGCCAGGACAGGGGGAGGAAATGGCGAGCAGTACTTC.

In its sample, this clone was seen a few times. This sequence joins TRBV28 and TRBJ2-5; 7 positions match TRBD1. Per germline, CDR1 MDHEN and CDR2 SYDVKM. This CDR3 is 15 amino acids long. Trimming took 3 bases from V and 2 from J; bases not matched to a gene: 6. CDR3 sequence reads: CASSFKGAVQETQYF. The CDR3 DNA is TGTGCCAGCAGTTTCAAGGGGGCGGTACAAGAGACCCAGTACTTC.

V gene TRBV30 combines with J gene TRBJ2-7; the D gene is possibly TRBD1 (5 bases). CDR1 and CDR2 from the germline V gene are GTSNPN and SVGIG (reference sequence). Trimming pared 0 bases from V and 6 bases from J, leaving 9 bases between. This CDR3 has 12 amino acids. The CDR3 loop reads CAWSVQVVEQYF. The CDR3 DNA reads TGTGCCTGGAGTGTACAGGTAGTCGAGCAGTACTTC.

On this clone: A clone one base away is much larger, so this may be a read error. This chain uses TRBV11-3 with TRBJ1-1, with D unresolved. V was pared by 2 bases and J by 0 bases, with 4 bases between. The CDR3 spans 13 residues. Germline-derived CDR1 and CDR2 are SGHNT and YENEEA. The CDR3 loop reads CASSLSVNTEAFF. The CDR3 coding sequence is TGTGCCAGCAGCTTATCGGTGAACACTGAAGCTTTCTTT.

The rearrangement links TRBV7-9 to TRBJ2-1, with 11 bases that match TRBD2. Unmatched junction bases numbered 7, after V lost 5 bases and J lost 4 bases. From germline, CDR1 is SEHNR and CDR2 FQNEAQ (reference sequence). The CDR3 length is 16 residues. The CDR3 DNA reads TGTGCCAGCAGCCCCCGACTAGCGGGAATATACAATGAGCAGTTCTTC. Residues: CASSPRLAGIYNEQFF.

The V gene is TRBV4-1, the J gene TRBJ2-1, with 8 bases that match TRBD1. Per the germline V gene, CDR1 is MGHRA and CDR2 is YSYEKL. This CDR3 region has 15 residues. V dropped 2 bases and J dropped 5; count of bases not matched to a gene: 5. The CDR3, as DNA: TGCGCCAGCAGCCAAAATGGACAGGGACACAATGAGCAGTTCTTC. Amino acids: CASSQNGQGHNEQFF.

The rearrangement joins TRBV28 to TRBJ1-1; D is ambiguous. The CDR3 consists of 17 residues. The germline V gene encodes CDR1 MDHEN and CDR2 SYDVKM. The germline V and J ends were trimmed by 3 bases and 3 bases, with 20 bases remaining between them. DNA for the CDR3: TGTGCCAGCAGTTTCCTAGTTCCGTCCCCCCTAGACACTGAAGCTTTCTTT. As protein: CASSFLVPSPLDTEAFF.

V usage is TRBV27 and J usage is TRBJ2-6, with 11 nucleotides matching TRBD1. Per germline, CDR1 MNHEY and CDR2 SMNVEV (reference sequence). The CDR3 is 19 amino acids. Trimming took 5 bases from V and 1 from J; bases not matched to a gene: 10. The CDR3 is CASSILSGTGGSGANVLTF. The CDR3 region has the DNA TGTGCCAGCAGTATACTCTCCGGGACAGGGGGTTCTGGGGCCAACGTCCTGACTTTC.

This rearrangement joins TRBV5-1 to TRBJ2-3; 14 nucleotides agree with TRBD2. CDR1 is SGHRS, CDR2 YFSETQ, per germline. Trimming cost V 4 bases and J 5 bases; bases outside gene matches: 3. CDR3 length: 15 amino acids. CDR3 in DNA: TGCGCCAGCAGCGTCGGACTAGCGGGAGGAGATACGCAGTATTTT. It yields the protein CASSVGLAGGDTQYF.

The rearrangement uses TRBV7-6 and TRBJ1-1; tentatively, D is TRBD1 (6 bases). Germline V CDR1 and CDR2: SGHVS, FNYEAQ. The CDR3 contains 13 residues. V lost 2 bases and J 6 bases, leaving 10 bases between the germline ends. The CDR3: CASSLTGTAEAFF. Written as DNA, the CDR3 is TGTGCCAGCAGCTTAACAGGGACGGCTGAAGCTTTCTTT.

The chain uses TRBV5-1 and TRBJ2-5, with 7 positions matching TRBD1. Germline-derived CDR1 and CDR2 are SGHRS and YFSETQ. This CDR3 is 15 amino acids long. With V trimmed by 2 bases and J by 5 bases, 9 bases remained unmatched. CDR3 protein: CASSFGTELGETQYF. Written as DNA, the CDR3 is TGCGCCAGCAGCTTCGGGACAGAACTTGGGGAGACCCAGTACTTC.

This clone has more than one count but fewer than ten. The chain carries TRBV20-1 and TRBJ2-5, with 7 positions matching TRBD2. Germline CDR1 and CDR2: DFQATT and SNEGSKA (reference sequence). The length of the CDR3 is 11 residues. J gave up 1 base and V 7 bases, and 0 bases lay outside the gene matches. CDR3 protein: CSGTSQETQYF. CDR3 coding DNA: TGCAGTGGGACTAGCCAAGAGACCCAGTACTTC.

J is TRBJ1-1 and V is TRBV14, with 11 bases fitting TRBD1. This CDR3 spans 13 amino acids. CDR1 and CDR2 (germline): SGHDN, FVKESK. The V gene end was trimmed by 6 bases and the J gene end by 6 bases; junction bases not matched to a gene: 3. The CDR3 region is CASRDRGQPEAFF. Written as DNA, the CDR3 is TGTGCCAGCAGGGACAGGGGGCAACCTGAAGCTTTCTTT. The complete variable domain, with remaining parts taken from reference TRBV14 and TRBJ1-1, reads EAGVTQFPSHSVIEKGQTVTLRCDPISGHDNLYWYRRVMGKEIKFLLHFVKESKQDESGMPNNRFLAERTGGTYSTLKVQPAELEDSGVYFCASRDRGQPEAFFGQGTRLTVV.

The DNA for the CDR3 is TGTGCCTGGAGTAAGGGGGCATACACTGAAGCTTTCTTT. Translated: CAWSKGAYTEAFF. V and J are TRBV30 and TRBJ1-1; 7 nucleotides agree with TRBD1. V lost 2 bases, J lost 3 bases, and 3 bases stayed unmatched. The germline V gene encodes CDR1 GTSNPN and CDR2 SVGIG (reference sequence). The CDR3 sequence is 13 residues long.

The chain recombines TRBV6-4 with TRBJ2-3; no clear D. The germline CDR1 and CDR2 sequences are MRHNA and SNTAGT. The CDR3 is 16 residues long. V was pared by 0 bases and J by 1 base, with 11 bases between. The CDR3 loop reads CASSDSGSMGTDTQYF. CDR3 nucleotide sequence: TGTGCCAGCAGTGACTCTGGCTCGATGGGCACAGATACGCAGTATTTT.

The rearrangement links TRBV18 to TRBJ2-1; 14 bases map to TRBD2. Germline trimming cut 4 bases from V and 6 bases from J; bases unmatched to any gene: 8. There are 17 residues in the CDR3. CDR1 and CDR2 (germline): KGHSH, LQKENI. CDR3 in amino acids: CASSLGLAGVYINEQFF. The CDR3 DNA reads as TGTGCCAGCTCACTGGGACTAGCGGGAGTGTATATCAATGAGCAGTTCTTC.